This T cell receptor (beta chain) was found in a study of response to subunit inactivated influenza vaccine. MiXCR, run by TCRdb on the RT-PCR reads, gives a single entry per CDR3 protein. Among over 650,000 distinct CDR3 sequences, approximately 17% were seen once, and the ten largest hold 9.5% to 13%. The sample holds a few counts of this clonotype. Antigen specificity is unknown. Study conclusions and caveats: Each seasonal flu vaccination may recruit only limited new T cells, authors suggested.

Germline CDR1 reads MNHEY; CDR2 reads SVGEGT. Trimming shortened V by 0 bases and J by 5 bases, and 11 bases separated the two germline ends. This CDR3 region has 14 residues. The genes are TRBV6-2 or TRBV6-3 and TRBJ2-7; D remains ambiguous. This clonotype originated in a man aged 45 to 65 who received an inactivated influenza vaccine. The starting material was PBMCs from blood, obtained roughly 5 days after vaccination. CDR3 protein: CASSYSDLVHEQYF. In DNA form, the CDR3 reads TGTGCCAGCAGTTACTCCGACCTGGTTCACGAGCAGTACTTC.